These 9 T cell receptor beta chains were all obtained from the same sample, sequenced in a study of long-term antiretroviral therapy in people with HIV (dated by TCRdb to the early 2020s). The immunoSEQ hsTCRB v3.0 assay was used at survey level resolution to sequence the TRB variable region. This is the immuneACCESS table as TCRdb keeps it, with only in-frame sequences that have V and J called. A part of the clones is gone; compared with another copy, unresolved V genes explain less than half, and the rest is unexplained. In all, the sample holds about 16,000 clones, and 77% of those were seen once. The ten top clones hold 20% to 25% of the sample. Sequencing was performed on unsorted PBMCs, taken 2.1 years after starting antiretroviral therapy. The receptors come from a man aged 35 to 55 with HIV.

The chain is built from TRBV27 and TRBJ2-5; D is unresolved. V was shortened by 0 bases and J by 2 bases, with 10 bases between the two germline ends. This CDR3 contains 15 residues. Germline-derived CDR1 and CDR2 are MNHEY and SMNVEV (reference sequence). DNA for the CDR3: TGTGCCAGCAGTTTATCGAGTGCCTCTCAAGAGACCCAGTACTTC. Translating gives CASSLSSASQETQYF.

This clone was recorded once. This rearrangement joins TRBV11-2 to TRBJ2-5, with 9 bases fitting TRBD1. With 3 bases clipped from V and 5 bases from J, the junction kept 7 bases outside the gene matches. The CDR3 length is 15 residues. CDR1 SGHAT and CDR2 FQNNGV come from the germline V gene. In DNA form, the CDR3 reads TGTGCCAGCAGCTTCCGCACGACAGGGGGGGAGACCCAGTACTTC. This gives the protein CASSFRTTGGETQYF.

The V and J genes are TRBV6-1 and TRBJ1-1; D is undetermined. The CDR3 runs to 10 residues. Germline CDR1 reads MNHNS; CDR2 reads SASEGT. The V end lost 0 bases, the J end lost 11 bases, and 4 bases lay between the germline ends. The CDR3 is CASSEARAFF. As DNA, the CDR3 is TGTGCCAGCAGTGAAGCACGGGCTTTCTTT.

J is TRBJ1-1 and V is TRBV18; unclear D gene. The CDR3 totals 12 residues. CDR1 KGHSH and CDR2 LQKENI come from the germline V gene. V gave up 5 bases and J gave up 0 bases, with 4 bases separating them. This CDR3 is CASSSMNTEAFF. CDR3 in DNA: TGTGCCAGCTCATCTATGAACACTGAAGCTTTCTTT.

The rearrangement links TRBV6-5 to TRBJ2-5; D is possibly TRBD1 (5 bases). V gave up 3 bases and J gave up 3 bases, with 17 bases separating them. CDR3 length: 16 residues. Per germline, CDR1 MNHEY and CDR2 SVGAGI. DNA for the CDR3: TGTGCCAGCAGTTATTTCCGGTATGGGGCAGAAGAGACCCAGTACTTC. Its translation is CASSYFRYGAEETQYF.

V usage is TRBV6-5 and J usage is TRBJ1-2; D call uncertain. The V gene lost 0 bases and the J gene lost 0 bases, with 11 bases spanning the gap. This CDR3 is built from 16 residues. Germline CDR1 is MNHEY and CDR2 is SVGAGI. The CDR3 DNA is TGTGCCAGCAGTTACTCGATAGGGATTCCTAACTATGGCTACACCTTC. As protein: CASSYSIGIPNYGYTF.

V usage is TRBV5-4 and J usage is TRBJ1-2, with D perhaps TRBD1 (5 bases). Trimming shortened V by 0 bases and J by 9 bases, and 18 bases separated the two germline ends. This CDR3 region has 15 residues. Germline V gives CDR1 SGHNT, CDR2 YYREEE (reference sequence). The chain's CDR3 is CASSLAAVGRGRYTF. The CDR3 DNA sequence: TGTGCCAGCAGCTTGGCTGCTGTGGGGCGGGGACGCTACACCTTC.

This clone has a handful of counts. J is TRBJ1-5 and V is TRBV30; a possible D gene is TRBD1 (6 bases). The CDR3 is made up of 13 amino acids. CDR1 and CDR2 from the germline V gene are GTSNPN and SVGIG (reference sequence). V was trimmed by 5 bases and J by 4 bases, leaving 12 bases between them. CDR3 coding DNA: TGTGCCTGGGGTACAGGGCGAAATCAGCCCCAGCATTTT. Translation gives CAWGTGRNQPQHF. Supplemented by reference TRBV30 and TRBJ1-5, the full variable domain reads SQTIHQWPATLVQPVGSPLSLECTVEGTSNPNLYWYRQAAGRGLQLLFYSVGIGQISSEVPQNLSASRPQDRQFILSSKKLLLSDSGFYLCAWGTGRNQPQHFGDGTRLSIL.

The rearrangement uses TRBV4-2 and TRBJ1-3; 7 bases map to TRBD1. The germline V gene encodes CDR1 LGHNA and CDR2 YNFKEQ. V shed 4 bases, J shed 0 bases, and the junction held 9 bases outside the gene matches. The CDR3 spans 17 residues. CDR3 residues: CASSLTEGAFSGNTIYF. As DNA, the CDR3 is TGTGCCAGCAGCCTAACCGAGGGGGCTTTCTCTGGAAACACCATATATTTT.